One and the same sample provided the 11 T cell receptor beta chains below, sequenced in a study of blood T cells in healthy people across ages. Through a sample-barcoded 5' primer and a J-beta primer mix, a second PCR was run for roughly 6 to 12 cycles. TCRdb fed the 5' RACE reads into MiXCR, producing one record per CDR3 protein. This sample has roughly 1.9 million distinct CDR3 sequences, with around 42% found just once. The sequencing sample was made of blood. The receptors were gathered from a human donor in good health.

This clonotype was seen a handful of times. DNA for the CDR3: TGCGCCAGCAGCCAAGAACGCGGGGGCGCATCCTACGAGCAGTACTTC. This sequence encodes CASSQERGGASYEQYF. The rearrangement joins TRBV4-3 to TRBJ2-7, with D possibly TRBD2 on 7 matching bases. The CDR3 consists of 16 residues. V was pared by 0 bases and J by 1 base, with 13 bases between. CDR1 is LGHNA and CDR2 is YSLEER in the germline V gene.

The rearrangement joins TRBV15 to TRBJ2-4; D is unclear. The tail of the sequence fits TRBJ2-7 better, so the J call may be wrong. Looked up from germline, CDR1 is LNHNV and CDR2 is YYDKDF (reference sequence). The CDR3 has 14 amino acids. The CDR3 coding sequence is TGTGCCACCAGCAGAGGAGGCCTACCGTACGAGCAGTACTTC. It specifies CATSRGGLPYEQYF.

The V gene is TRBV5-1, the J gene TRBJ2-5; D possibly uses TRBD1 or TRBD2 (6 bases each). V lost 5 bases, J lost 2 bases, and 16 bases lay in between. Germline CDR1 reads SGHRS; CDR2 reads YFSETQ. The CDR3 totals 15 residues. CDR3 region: CASSRGRADQETQYF. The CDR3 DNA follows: TGCGCCAGCAGTCGGGGGCGAGCGGATCAAGAGACCCAGTACTTC.

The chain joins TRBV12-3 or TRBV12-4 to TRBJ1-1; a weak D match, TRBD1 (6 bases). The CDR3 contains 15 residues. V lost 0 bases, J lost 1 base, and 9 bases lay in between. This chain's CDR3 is CASSLAQGTNTEAFF. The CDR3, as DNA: TGTGCCAGCAGTTTAGCGCAGGGGACGAACACTGAAGCTTTCTTT.

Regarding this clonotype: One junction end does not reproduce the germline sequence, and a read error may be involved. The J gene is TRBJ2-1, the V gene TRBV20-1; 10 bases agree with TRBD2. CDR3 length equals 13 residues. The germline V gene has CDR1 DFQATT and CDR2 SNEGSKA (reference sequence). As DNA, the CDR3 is TGCAGTGCTCGGAGCGGGGGGGCGAATGAGCAGTGCTTC. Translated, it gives CSARSGGANEQCF.

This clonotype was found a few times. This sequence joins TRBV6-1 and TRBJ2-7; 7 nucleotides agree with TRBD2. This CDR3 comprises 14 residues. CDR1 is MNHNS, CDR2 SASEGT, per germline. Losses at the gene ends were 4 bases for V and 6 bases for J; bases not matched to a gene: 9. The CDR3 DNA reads TGTGCCAGCAGTGTGACGGGGAGGGAGGGCGAGCAGTACTTC. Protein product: CASSVTGREGEQYF.

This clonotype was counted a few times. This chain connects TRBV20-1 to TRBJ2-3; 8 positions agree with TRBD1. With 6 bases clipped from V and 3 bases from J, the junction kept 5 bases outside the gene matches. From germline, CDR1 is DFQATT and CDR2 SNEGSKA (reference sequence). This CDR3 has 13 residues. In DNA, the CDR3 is TGCAGTGCCCACAGGGGGACGACAGATACGCAGTATTTT. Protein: CSAHRGTTDTQYF.

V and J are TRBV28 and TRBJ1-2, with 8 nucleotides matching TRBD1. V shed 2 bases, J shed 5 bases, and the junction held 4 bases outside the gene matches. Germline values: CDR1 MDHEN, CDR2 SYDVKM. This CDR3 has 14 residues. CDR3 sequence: CASSLRGQVYGYTF. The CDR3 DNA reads TGTGCCAGCAGTTTAAGGGGACAGGTGTATGGCTACACCTTC.

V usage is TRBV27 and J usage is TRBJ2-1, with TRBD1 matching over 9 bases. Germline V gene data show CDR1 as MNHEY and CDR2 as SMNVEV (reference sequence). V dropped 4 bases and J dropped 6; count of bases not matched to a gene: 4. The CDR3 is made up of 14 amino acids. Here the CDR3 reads CASSSQGAINEQFF. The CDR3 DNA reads TGTGCCAGCAGTTCACAGGGGGCAATCAATGAGCAGTTCTTC.

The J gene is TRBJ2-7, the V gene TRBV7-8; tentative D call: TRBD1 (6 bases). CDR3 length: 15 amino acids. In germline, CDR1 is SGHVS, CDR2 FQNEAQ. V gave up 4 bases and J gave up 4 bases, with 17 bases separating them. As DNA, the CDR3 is TGTGCCAGCAGCTCGACCGGTGGGACACCATACGAGCAGTACTTC. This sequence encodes CASSSTGGTPYEQYF.

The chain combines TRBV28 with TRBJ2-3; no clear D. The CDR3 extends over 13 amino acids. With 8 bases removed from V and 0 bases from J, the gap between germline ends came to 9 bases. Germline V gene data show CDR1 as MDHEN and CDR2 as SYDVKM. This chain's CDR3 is CASHRPSTDTQYF. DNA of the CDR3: TGTGCCAGCCACCGTCCTAGCACAGATACGCAGTATTTT.